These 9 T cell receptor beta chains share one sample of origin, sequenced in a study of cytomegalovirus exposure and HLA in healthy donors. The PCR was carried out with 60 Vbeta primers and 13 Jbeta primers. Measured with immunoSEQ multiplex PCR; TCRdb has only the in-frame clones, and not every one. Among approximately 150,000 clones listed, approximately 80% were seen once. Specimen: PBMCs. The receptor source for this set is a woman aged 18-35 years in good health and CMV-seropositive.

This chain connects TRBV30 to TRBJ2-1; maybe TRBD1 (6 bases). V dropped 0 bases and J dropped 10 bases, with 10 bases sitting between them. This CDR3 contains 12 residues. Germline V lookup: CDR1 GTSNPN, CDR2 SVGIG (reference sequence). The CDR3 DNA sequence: TGTGCCTGGAGTGTACAAGGGGGAGAGCAGTTCTTC. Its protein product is CAWSVQGGEQFF. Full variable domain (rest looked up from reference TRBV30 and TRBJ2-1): SQTIHQWPATLVQPVGSPLSLECTVEGTSNPNLYWYRQAAGRGLQLLFYSVGIGQISSEVPQNLSASRPQDRQFILSSKKLLLSDSGFYLCAWSVQGGEQFFGPGTRLTVL.

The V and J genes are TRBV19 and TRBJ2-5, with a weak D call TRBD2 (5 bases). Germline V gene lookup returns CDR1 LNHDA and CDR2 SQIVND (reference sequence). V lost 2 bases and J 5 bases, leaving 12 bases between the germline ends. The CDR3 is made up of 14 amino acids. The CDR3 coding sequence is TGTGCCAGTAGTATAAGGACTTCGGGGGAGACCCAGTACTTC. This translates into CASSIRTSGETQYF.

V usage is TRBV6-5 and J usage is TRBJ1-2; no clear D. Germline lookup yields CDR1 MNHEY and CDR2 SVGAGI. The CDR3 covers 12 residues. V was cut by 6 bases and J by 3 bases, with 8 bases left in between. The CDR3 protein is CASSRSDYGYTF. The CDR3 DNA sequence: TGTGCCAGCAGCCGGTCCGACTATGGCTACACCTTC.

The CDR3 nucleotides read TGTGCCAGCAGTGAAGCGCTTGGTCTGGCAAAACTGTTTTTT. This encodes CASSEALGLAKLFF. The chain combines TRBV2 with TRBJ1-4; D is unclear. The CDR3 is made up of 14 amino acids. Deletions cut 0 bases from V and 10 bases from J, with 12 bases between. Germline V lookup: CDR1 SNHLY, CDR2 FYNNEI. The full variable domain, rest sourced from reference TRBV2 and TRBJ1-4, is EPEVTQTPSHQVTQMGQEVILRCVPISNHLYFYWYRQILGQKVEFLVSFYNNEISEKSEIFDDQFSVERPDGSNFTLKIRSTKLEDSAMYFCASSEALGLAKLFFGSGTQLSVL.

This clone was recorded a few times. CDR3 nucleotide sequence: TGCGCCAGCAGCTTGCGGGGGAGTATCTACGAGCAGTACTTC. This gives the protein CASSLRGSIYEQYF. This chain connects TRBV5-1 to TRBJ2-7, with D maybe TRBD2 (6 bases). Germline CDR1 is SGHRS and CDR2 is YFSETQ. The V gene lost 1 base and the J gene lost 3 bases, with 11 bases spanning the gap. The CDR3 extends over 14 amino acids.

CDR3 sequence: CASSYTGENTIYF. DNA of the CDR3: TGTGCCAGCAGCTACACGGGTGAGAACACCATATATTTT. V usage is TRBV11-2 and J usage is TRBJ1-3; D unresolved. The CDR3 length is 13 residues. Looked up from germline, CDR1 is SGHAT and CDR2 is FQNNGV. The V gene lost 4 bases and the J gene lost 7 bases, with 11 bases spanning the gap.

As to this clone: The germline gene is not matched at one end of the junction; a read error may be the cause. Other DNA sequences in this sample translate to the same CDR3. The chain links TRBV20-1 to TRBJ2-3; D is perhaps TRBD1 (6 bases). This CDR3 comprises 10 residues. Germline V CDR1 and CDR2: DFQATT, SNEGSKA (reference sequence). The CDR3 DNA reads TGTAGTACGGGACACGATACGCAGTATTTT. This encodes CSTGHDTQYF.

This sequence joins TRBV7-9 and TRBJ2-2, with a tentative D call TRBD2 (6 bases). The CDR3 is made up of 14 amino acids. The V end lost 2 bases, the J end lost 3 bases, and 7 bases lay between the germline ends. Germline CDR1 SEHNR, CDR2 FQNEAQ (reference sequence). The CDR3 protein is CASSLWRDTGELFF. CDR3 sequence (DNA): TGTGCCAGCAGCTTATGGAGGGACACCGGGGAGCTGTTTTTT.

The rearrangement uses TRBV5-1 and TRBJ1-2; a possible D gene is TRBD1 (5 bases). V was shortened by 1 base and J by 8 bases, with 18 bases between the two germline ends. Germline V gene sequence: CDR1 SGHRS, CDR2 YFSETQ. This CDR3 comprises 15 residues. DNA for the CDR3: TGCGCCAGCAGCTTGATGTCAGGGAGGAGAGAGGGCTACACCTTC. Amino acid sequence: CASSLMSGRREGYTF.